The source of this T cell receptor (beta chain) is a study of blood T cell repertoires in COVID-19. Study details: Acute and convalescent COVID-19 samples came from the United States, Italy and Spain. Sources were T cells, B-cell-depleted T cells, or PBMCs; the material itself was cDNA or gDNA.

As handled by the study authors: For nucleated cells, counts were estimated from reference gene primer amplification. The protocol was immunoSEQ multiplex PCR, while the TCRdb copy is restricted to in-frame clones and leaves out a portion. The V and J calls and clone size are taken from that table; D and trimming were inferred from the DNA. The data hold roughly 92,000 clones, with 80% to 85% observed a single time. The origin of this receptor is a woman older than 75 with active or convalescent COVID-19. The sample comprised peripheral blood.

The CDR3 DNA is TGTGCCAGCACCGACAGGAACGTTCGACTAGCGGGAGTAACCGGGGAGCTGTTTTTT. This encodes CASTDRNVRLAGVTGELFF. The chain joins TRBV7-9 to TRBJ2-2; 12 nucleotides match TRBD2. Germline V gene data show CDR1 as SEHNR and CDR2 as FQNEAQ (reference sequence). This CDR3 contains 19 residues. V was pared by 7 bases and J by 5 bases, with 17 bases of the junction left unmatched.